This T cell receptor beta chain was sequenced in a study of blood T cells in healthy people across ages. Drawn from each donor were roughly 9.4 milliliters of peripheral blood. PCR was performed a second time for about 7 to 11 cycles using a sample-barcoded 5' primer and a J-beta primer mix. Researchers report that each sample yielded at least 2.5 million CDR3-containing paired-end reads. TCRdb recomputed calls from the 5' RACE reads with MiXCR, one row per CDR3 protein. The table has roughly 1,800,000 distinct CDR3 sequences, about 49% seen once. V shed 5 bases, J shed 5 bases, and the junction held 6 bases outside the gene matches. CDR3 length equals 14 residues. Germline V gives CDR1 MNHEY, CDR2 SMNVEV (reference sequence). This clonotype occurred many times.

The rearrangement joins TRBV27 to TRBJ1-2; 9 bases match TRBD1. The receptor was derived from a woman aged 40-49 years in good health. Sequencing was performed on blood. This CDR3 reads CASSLGQGRYGYTF. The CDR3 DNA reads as TGTGCCAGCAGTCTGGGACAGGGAAGATATGGCTACACCTTC.